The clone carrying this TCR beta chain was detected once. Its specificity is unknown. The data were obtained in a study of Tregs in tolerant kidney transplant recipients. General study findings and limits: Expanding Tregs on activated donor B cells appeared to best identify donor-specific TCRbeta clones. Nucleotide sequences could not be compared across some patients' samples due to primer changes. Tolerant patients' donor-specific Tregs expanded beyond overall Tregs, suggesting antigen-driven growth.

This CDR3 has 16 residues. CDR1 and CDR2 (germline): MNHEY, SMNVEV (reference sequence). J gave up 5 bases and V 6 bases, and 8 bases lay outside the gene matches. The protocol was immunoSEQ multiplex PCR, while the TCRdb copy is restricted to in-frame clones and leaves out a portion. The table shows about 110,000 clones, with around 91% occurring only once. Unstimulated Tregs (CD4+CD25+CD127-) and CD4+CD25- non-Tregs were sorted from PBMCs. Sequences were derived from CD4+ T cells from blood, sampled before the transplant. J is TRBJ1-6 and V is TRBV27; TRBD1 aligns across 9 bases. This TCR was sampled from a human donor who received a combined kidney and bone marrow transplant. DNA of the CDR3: TGTGCCAGCAGCCCTCTGGACAGGGGTCATAATTCACCCCTCCACTTT. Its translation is CASSPLDRGHNSPLHF.